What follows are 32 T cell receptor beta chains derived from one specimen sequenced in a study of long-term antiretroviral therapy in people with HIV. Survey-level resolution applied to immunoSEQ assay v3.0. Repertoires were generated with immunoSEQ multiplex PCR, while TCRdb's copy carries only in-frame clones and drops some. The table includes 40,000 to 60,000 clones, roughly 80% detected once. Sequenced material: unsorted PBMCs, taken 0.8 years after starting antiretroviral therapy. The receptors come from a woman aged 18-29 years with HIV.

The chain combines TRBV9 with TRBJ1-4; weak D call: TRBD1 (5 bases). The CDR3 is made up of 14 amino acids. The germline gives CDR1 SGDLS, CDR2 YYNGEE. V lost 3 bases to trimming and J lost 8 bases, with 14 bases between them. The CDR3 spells CASSEFDSREKLFF. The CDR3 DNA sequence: TGTGCCAGCAGCGAGTTTGACAGTAGGGAAAAACTGTTTTTT.

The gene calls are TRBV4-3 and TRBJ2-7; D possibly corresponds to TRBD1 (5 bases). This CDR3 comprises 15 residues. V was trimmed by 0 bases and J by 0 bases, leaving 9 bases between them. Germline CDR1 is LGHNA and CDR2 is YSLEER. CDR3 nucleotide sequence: TGCGCCAGCAGCCAAGAATGGGGCCGCTCCTACGAGCAGTACTTC. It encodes CASSQEWGRSYEQYF.

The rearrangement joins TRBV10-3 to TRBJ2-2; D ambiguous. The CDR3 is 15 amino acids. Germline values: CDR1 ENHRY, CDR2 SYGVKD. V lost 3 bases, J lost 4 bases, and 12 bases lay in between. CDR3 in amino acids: CAISEGGASTGELFF. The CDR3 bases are TGTGCCATCAGTGAAGGCGGAGCGAGCACCGGGGAGCTGTTTTTT.

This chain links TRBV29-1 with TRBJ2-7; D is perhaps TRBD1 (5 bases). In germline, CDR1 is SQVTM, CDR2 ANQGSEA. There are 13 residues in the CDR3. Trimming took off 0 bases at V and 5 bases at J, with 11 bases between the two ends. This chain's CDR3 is CSVEEGARDEQYF. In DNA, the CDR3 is TGCAGCGTTGAAGAAGGGGCGAGAGACGAGCAGTACTTC.

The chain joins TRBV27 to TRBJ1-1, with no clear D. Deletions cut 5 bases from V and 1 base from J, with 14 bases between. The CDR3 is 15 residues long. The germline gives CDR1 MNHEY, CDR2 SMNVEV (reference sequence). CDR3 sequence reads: CASSRLGRENTEAFF. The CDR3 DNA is TGTGCCAGCAGTCGACTGGGCCGGGAGAACACTGAAGCTTTCTTT.

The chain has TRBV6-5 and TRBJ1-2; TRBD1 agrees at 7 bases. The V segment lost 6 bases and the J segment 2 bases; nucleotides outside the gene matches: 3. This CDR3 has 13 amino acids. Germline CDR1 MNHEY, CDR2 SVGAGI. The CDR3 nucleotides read TGTGCCAGCAGCTCGGGACAGAACTATGGCTACACCTTC. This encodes CASSSGQNYGYTF.

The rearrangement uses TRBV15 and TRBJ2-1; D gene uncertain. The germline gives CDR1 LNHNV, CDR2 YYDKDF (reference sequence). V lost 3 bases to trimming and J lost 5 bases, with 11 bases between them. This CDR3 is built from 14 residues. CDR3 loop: CATSSVERHNEQFF. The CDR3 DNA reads TGTGCCACCAGCAGTGTGGAGAGACACAATGAGCAGTTCTTC.

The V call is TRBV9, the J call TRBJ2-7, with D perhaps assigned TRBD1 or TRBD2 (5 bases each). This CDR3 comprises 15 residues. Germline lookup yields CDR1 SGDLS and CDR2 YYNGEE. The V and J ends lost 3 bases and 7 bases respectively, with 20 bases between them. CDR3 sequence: CASSAGRGAIGEQYF. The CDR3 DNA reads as TGTGCCAGCAGCGCTGGTCGAGGGGCCATAGGTGAGCAGTACTTC. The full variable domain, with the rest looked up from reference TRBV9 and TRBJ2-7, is DSGVTQTPKHLITATGQRVTLRCSPRSGDLSVYWYQQSLDQGLQFLIQYYNGEERAKGNILERFSAQQFPDLHSELNLSSLELGDSALYFCASSAGRGAIGEQYFGPGTRLTVT.

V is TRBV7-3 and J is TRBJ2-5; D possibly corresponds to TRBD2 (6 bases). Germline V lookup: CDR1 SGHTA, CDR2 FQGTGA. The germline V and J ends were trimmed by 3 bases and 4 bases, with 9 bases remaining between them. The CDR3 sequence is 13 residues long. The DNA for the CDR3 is TGTGCCAGCAGCTTTGGGGGAGGAGAGACCCAGTACTTC. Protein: CASSFGGGETQYF. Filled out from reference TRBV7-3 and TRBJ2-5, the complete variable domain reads GAGVSQTPSNKVTEKGKYVELRCDPISGHTALYWYRQSLGQGPEFLIYFQGTGAADDSGLPNDRFFAVRPEGSVSTLKIQRTERGDSAVYLCASSFGGGETQYFGPGTRLLVL.

In DNA, the CDR3 is TGTGCCAGCAGCCAAGAGGGGTGGCAAGAGACCCAGTACTTC. The encoded protein is CASSQEGWQETQYF. The chain links TRBV4-2 to TRBJ2-5; D is uncertain. V was clipped by 0 bases and J by 2 bases, with 7 bases between them. The germline gives CDR1 LGHNA, CDR2 YNFKEQ. The CDR3 has 14 residues.

The CDR3 here is CASRTSGTFNEQFF. The CDR3 DNA follows: TGTGCCAGCAGGACTAGCGGGACCTTCAATGAGCAGTTCTTC. The chain is built from TRBV28 and TRBJ2-1; 11 bases align to TRBD2. In germline, CDR1 is MDHEN, CDR2 SYDVKM. V trimming: 6 bases; J trimming: 6 bases; junction bases outside the gene matches: 4. CDR3 length: 14 amino acids.

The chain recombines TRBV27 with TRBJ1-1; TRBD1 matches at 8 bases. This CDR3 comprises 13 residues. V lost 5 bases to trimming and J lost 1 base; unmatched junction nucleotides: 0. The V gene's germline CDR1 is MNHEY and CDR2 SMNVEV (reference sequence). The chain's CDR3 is CASSDRGNTEAFF. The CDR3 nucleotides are TGTGCCAGCAGTGACAGGGGGAACACTGAAGCTTTCTTT.

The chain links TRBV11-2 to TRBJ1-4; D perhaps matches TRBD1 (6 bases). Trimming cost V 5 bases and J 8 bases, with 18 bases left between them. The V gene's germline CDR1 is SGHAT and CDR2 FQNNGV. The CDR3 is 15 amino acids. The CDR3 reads CASSLGPGEGEKLFF. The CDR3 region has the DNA TGTGCCAGCAGCCTCGGGCCAGGGGAAGGCGAAAAACTGTTTTTT.

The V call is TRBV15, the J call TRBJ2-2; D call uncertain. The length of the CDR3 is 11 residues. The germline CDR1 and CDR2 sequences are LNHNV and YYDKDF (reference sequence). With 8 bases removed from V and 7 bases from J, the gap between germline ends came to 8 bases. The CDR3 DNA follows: TGTGCCACCGGAGTTGGCGGGGAGCTGTTTTTT. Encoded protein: CATGVGGELFF. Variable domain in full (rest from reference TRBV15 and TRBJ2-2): DAMVIQNPRYQVTQFGKPVTLSCSQTLNHNVMYWYQQKSSQAPKLLFHYYDKDFNNEADTPDNFQSRRPNTSFCFLDIRSPGLGDTAMYLCATGVGGELFFGEGSRLTVL.

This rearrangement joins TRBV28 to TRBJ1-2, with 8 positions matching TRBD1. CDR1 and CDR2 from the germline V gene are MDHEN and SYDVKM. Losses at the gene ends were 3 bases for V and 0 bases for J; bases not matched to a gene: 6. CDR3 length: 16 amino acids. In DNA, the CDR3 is TGTGCCAGCAGTTTCCCCGGGACAGGTGCTAACTATGGCTACACCTTC. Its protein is CASSFPGTGANYGYTF.

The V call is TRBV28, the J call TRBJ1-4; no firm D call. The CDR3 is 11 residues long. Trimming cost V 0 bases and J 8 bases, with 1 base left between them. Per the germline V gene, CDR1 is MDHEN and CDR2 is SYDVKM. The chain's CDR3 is CASSLWEKLFF. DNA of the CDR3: TGTGCCAGCAGTTTATGGGAAAAACTGTTTTTT.

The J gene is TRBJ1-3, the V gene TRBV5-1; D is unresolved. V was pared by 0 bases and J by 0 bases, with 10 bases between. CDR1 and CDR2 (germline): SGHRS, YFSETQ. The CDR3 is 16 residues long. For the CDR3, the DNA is TGCGCCAGCAGCTTGGGTAGCGTATCCTCTGGAAACACCATATATTTT. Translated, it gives CASSLGSVSSGNTIYF.

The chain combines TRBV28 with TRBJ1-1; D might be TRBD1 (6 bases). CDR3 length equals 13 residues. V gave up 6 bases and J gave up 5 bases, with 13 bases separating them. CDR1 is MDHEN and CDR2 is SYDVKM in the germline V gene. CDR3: CASRYRGGTEAFF. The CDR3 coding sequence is TGTGCCAGCAGGTATAGGGGGGGGACTGAAGCTTTCTTT. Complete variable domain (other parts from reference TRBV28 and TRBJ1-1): DVKVTQSSRYLVKRTGEKVFLECVQDMDHENMFWYRQDPGLGLRLIYFSYDVKMKEKGDIPEGYSVSREKKERFSLILESASTNQTSMYLCASRYRGGTEAFFGQGTRLTVV.

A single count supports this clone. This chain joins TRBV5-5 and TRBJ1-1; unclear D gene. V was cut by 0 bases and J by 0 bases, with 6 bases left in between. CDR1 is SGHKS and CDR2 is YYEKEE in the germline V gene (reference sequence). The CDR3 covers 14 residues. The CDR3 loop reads CASSLAPLNTEAFF. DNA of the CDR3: TGTGCCAGCAGCTTGGCGCCGTTGAACACTGAAGCTTTCTTT.

CDR3 nucleotide sequence: TGTGCCAGCAGCTTGAGAGGACTAGCGGGAGACACAGATACGCAGTATTTT. It specifies CASSLRGLAGDTDTQYF. The chain employs TRBV7-3 and TRBJ2-3; 13 bases align to TRBD2. This CDR3 region has 17 residues. With V trimmed by 3 bases and J by 2 bases, 5 bases remained unmatched. CDR1 is SGHTA, CDR2 FQGTGA, per germline.

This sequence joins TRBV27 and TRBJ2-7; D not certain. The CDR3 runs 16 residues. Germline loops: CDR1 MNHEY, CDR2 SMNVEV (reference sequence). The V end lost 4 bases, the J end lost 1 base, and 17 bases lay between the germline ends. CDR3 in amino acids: CASSSSSRLASYEQYF. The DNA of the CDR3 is TGTGCCAGCAGTTCCTCCTCCAGGCTTGCTTCCTACGAGCAGTACTTC.

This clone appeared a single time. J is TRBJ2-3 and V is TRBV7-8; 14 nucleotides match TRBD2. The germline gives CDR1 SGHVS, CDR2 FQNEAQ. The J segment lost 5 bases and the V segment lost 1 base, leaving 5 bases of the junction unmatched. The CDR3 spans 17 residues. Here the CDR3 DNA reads TGTGCCAGCAGCTTAGAGACTAGCGGGAGGGCAGAAGATACGCAGTATTTT. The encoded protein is CASSLETSGRAEDTQYF.

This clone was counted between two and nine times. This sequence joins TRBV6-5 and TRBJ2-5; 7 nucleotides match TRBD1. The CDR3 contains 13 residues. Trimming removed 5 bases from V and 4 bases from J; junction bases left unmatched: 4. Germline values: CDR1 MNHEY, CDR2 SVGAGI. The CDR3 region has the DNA TGTGCCAGCAGTCCTGACAGGGTAGAGACCCAGTACTTC. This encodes CASSPDRVETQYF.

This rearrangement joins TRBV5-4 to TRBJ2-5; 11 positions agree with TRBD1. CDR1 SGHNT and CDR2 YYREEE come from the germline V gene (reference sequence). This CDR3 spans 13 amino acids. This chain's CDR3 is CAIGQGAEETQYF. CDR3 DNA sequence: TGTGCTATTGGACAGGGGGCGGAGGAGACCCAGTACTTC.

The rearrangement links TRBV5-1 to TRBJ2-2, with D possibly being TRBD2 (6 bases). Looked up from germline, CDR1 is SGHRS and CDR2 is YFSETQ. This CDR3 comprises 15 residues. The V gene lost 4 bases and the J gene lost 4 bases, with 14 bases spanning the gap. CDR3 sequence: CASSDRLVLTGELFF. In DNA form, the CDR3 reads TGCGCCAGCAGCGACCGACTAGTTCTCACCGGGGAGCTGTTTTTT.

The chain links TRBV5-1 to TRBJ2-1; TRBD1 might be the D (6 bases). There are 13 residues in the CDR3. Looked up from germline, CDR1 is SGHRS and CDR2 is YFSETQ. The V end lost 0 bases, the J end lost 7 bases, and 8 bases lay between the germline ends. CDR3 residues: CASSLDQGNEQFF. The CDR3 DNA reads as TGCGCCAGCAGCTTGGATCAGGGGAATGAGCAGTTCTTC.

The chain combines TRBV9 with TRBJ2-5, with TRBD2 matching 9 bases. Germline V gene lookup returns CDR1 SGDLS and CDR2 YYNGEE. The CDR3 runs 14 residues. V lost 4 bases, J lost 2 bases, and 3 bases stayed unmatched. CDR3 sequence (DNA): TGTGCCAGCAGCCCCGGACTAGCGCAAGAGACCCAGTACTTC. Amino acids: CASSPGLAQETQYF.

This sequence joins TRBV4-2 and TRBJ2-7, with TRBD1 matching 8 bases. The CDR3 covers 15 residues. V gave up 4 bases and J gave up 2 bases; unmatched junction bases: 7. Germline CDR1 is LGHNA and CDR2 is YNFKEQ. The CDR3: CASSPPDRDPYEQYF. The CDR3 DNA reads TGTGCCAGCAGCCCCCCGGACAGGGATCCCTACGAGCAGTACTTC.

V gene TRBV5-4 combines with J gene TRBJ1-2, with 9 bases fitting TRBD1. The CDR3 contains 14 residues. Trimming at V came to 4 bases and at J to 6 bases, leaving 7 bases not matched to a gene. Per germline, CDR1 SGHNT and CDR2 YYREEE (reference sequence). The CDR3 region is CASSAFTGGHGYTF. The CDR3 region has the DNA TGTGCCAGCAGCGCCTTTACAGGGGGCCATGGCTACACCTTC.

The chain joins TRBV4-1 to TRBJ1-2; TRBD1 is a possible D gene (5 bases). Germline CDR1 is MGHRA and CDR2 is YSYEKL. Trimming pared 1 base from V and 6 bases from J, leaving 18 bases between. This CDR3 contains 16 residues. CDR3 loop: CASSQVQGSSGHGYTF. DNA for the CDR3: TGCGCCAGCAGCCAAGTCCAGGGTTCGTCCGGACATGGCTACACCTTC.

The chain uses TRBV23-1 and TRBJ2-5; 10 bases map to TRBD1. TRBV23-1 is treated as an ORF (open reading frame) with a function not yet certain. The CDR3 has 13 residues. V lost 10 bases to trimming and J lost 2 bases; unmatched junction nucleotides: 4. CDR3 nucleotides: TGCGCCATAAGGACAGGGGGACAAGAGACCCAGTACTTC. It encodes CAIRTGGQETQYF.

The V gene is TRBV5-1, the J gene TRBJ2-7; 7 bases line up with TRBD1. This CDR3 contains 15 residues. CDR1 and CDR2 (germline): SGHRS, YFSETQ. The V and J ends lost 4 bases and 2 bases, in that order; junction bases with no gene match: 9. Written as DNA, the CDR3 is TGCGCCAGCAGCCAACTACGACAGGGCCCCTACGAGCAGTACTTC. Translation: CASSQLRQGPYEQYF.